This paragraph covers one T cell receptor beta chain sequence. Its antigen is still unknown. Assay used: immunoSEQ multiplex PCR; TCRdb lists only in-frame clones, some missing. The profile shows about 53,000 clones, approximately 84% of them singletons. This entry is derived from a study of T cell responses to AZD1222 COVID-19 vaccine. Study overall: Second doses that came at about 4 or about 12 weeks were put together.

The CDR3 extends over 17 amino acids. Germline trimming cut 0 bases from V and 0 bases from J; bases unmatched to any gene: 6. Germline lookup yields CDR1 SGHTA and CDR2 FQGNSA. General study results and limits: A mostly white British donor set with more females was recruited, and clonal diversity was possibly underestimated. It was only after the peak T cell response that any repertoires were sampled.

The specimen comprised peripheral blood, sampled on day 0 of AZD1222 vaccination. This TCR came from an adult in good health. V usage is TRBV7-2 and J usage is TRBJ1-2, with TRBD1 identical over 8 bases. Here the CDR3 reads CASSLALRTGTNYGYTF. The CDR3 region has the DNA TGTGCCAGCAGCTTAGCCCTGAGGACAGGGACTAACTATGGCTACACCTTC.